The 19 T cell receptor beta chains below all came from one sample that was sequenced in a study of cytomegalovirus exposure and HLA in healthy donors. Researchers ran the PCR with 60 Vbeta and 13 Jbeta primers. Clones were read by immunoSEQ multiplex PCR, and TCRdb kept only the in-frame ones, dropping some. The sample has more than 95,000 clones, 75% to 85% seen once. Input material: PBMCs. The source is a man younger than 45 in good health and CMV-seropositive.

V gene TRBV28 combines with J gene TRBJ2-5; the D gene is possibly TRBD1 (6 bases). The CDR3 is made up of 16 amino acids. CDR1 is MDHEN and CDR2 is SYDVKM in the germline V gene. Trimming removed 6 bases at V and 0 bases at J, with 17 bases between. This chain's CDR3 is CASSLRDTSHQETQYF. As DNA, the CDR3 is TGTGCCAGCAGCCTCCGGGACACTTCACACCAAGAGACCCAGTACTTC. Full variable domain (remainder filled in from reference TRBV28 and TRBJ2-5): DVKVTQSSRYLVKRTGEKVFLECVQDMDHENMFWYRQDPGLGLRLIYFSYDVKMKEKGDIPEGYSVSREKKERFSLILESASTNQTSMYLCASSLRDTSHQETQYFGPGTRLLVL.

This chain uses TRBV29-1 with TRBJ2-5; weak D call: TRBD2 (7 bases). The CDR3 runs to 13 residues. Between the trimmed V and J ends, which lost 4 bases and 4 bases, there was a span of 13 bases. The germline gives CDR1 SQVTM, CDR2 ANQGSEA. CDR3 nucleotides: TGCAGCGTTGGGACGGGGGGCCCAGAGACCCAGTACTTC. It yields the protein CSVGTGGPETQYF.

The CDR3 sequence: CASSLDWAGGTYNEQFF. CDR3 DNA: TGTGCCAGCAGCTTAGATTGGGCGGGGGGGACATACAATGAGCAGTTCTTC. This chain uses TRBV7-9 with TRBJ2-1, with TRBD2 matching 9 bases. This CDR3 has 17 residues. The J segment lost 4 bases and the V segment lost 1 base, leaving 8 bases of the junction unmatched. Germline V lookup: CDR1 SEHNR, CDR2 FQNEAQ (reference sequence).

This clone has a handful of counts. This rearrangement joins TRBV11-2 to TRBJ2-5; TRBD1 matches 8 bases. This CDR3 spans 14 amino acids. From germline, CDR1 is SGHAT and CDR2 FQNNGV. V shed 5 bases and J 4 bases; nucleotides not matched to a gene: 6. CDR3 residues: CASSPRTGRETQYF. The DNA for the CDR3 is TGTGCCAGCAGCCCCAGGACAGGGAGAGAGACCCAGTACTTC.

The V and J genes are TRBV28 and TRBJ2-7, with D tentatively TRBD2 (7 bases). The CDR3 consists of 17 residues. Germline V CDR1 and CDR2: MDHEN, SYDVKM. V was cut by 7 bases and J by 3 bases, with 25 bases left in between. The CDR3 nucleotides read TGTGCCAGCAATTACCGGATTTTGGGAGGGGGGGACTACGAGCAGTACTTC. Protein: CASNYRILGGGDYEQYF.

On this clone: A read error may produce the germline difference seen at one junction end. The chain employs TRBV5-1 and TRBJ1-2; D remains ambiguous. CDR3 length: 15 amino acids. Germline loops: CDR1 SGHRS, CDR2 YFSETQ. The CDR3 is CASRLVPTAGYGYTF. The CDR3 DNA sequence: TGCGCCAGCAGATTGGTGCCAACGGCGGGCTATGGCTACACCTTC. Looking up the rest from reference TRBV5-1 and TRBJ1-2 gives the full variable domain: KAGVTQTPRYLIKTRGQQVTLSCSPISGHRSVSWYQQTPGQGLQFLFEYFSETQRNKGNFPGRFSGRQFSNSRSEMNVSTLELGDSALYLCASRLVPTAGYGYTFGSGTRLTVV.

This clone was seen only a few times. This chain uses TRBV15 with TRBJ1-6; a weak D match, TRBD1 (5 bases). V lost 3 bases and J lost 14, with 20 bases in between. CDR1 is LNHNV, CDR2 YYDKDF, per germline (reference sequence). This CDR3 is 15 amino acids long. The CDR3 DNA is TGTGCCACCAGCAGGTGGGATGGGGGGGACTTTACCCTCCACTTT. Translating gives CATSRWDGGDFTLHF. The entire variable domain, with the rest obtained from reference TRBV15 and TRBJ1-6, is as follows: DAMVIQNPRYQVTQFGKPVTLSCSQTLNHNVMYWYQQKSSQAPKLLFHYYDKDFNNEADTPDNFQSRRPNTSFCFLDIRSPGLGDTAMYLCATSRWDGGDFTLHFGNGTRLTVT.

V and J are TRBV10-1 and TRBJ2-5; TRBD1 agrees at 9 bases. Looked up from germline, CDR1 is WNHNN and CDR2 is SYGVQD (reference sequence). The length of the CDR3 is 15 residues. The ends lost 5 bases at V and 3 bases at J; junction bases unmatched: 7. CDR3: CASSKTGGGEETQYF. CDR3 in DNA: TGCGCCAGCAGTAAGACAGGGGGTGGGGAAGAGACCCAGTACTTC.

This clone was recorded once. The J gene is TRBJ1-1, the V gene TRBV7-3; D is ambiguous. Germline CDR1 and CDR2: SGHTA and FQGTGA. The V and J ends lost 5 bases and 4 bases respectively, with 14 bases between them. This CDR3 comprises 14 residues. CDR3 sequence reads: CASSPQSSGTEAFF. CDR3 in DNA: TGTGCCAGCAGCCCCCAGTCTAGTGGCACTGAAGCTTTCTTT.

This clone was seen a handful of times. This chain's CDR3 is CASSLDAFTSTEAFF. The CDR3, as DNA: TGTGCCAGCAGCTTAGACGCTTTTACTAGCACTGAAGCTTTCTTT. This chain uses TRBV7-2 with TRBJ1-1; D unclear. The V end was cut by 1 base, the J end by 4 bases, with 13 bases between. Looked up from germline, CDR1 is SGHTA and CDR2 is FQGNSA. The CDR3 loop spans 15 amino acids.

The CDR3, as DNA: TGTGCCAGCAGCTCAACAGGGAATCAGCCCCAGCATTTT. This gives the protein CASSSTGNQPQHF. This chain joins TRBV7-8 and TRBJ1-5, with D possibly TRBD1 on 6 matching bases. Deletions cut 4 bases from V and 4 bases from J, with 8 bases between. There are 13 residues in the CDR3. Per germline, CDR1 SGHVS and CDR2 FQNEAQ.

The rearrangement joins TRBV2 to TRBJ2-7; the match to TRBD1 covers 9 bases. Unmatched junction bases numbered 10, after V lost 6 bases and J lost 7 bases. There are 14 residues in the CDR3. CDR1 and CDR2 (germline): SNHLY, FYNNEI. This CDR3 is CASSAWDRDIEQYF. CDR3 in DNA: TGTGCCAGCAGCGCCTGGGACAGGGATATAGAGCAGTACTTC.

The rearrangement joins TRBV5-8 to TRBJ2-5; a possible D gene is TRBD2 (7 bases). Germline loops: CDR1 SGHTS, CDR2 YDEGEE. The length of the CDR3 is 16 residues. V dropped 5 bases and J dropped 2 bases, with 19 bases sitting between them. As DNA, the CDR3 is TGTGCCAGCAGTTCTTCCGGACGGGGGGCTCAAGAGACCCAGTACTTC. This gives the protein CASSSSGRGAQETQYF.

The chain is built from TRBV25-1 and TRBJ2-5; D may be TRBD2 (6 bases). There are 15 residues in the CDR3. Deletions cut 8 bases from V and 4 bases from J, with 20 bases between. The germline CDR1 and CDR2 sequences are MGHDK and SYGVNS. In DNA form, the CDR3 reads TGTGCCAGCTTTCCGAATGGCGGGGAGGTAGAGACCCAGTACTTC. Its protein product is CASFPNGGEVETQYF. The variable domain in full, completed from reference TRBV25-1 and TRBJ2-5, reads EADIYQTPRYLVIGTGKKITLECSQTMGHDKMYWYQQDPGMELHLIHYSYGVNSTEKGDLSSESTVSRIRTEHFPLTLESARPSHTSQYLCASFPNGGEVETQYFGPGTRLLVL.

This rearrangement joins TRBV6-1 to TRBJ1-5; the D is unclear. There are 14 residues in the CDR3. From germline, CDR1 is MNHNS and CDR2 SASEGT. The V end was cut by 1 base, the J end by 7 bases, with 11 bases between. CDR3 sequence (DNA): TGTGCCAGCAGTGAAGAAGGGAGAAAACAGCCCCAGCATTTT. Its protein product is CASSEEGRKQPQHF.

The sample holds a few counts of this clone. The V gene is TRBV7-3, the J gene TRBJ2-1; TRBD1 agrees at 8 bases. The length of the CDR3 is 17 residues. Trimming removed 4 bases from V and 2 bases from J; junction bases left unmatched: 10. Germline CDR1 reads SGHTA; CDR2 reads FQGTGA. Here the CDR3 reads CASSSRTGRVPYNEQFF. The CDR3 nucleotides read TGTGCCAGCAGCTCCCGGACAGGGAGAGTACCCTACAATGAGCAGTTCTTC.

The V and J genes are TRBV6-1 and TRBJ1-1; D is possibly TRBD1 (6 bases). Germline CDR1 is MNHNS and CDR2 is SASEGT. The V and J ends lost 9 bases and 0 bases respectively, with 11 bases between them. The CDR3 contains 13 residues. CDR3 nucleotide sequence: TGTGCCAGTGGGGGACACCTGAACACTGAAGCTTTCTTT. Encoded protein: CASGGHLNTEAFF.

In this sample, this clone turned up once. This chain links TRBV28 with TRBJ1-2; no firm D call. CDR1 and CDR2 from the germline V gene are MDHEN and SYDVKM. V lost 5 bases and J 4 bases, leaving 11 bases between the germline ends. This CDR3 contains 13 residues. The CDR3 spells CASSTAGSYGYTF. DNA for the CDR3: TGTGCCAGCAGTACCGCGGGGAGCTATGGCTACACCTTC.

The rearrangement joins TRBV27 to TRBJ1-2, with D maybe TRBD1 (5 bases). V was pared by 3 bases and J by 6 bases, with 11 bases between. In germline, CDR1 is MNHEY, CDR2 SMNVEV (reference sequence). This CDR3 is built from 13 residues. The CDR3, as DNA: TGTGCCAGCAGTTTGTCGGGGGATCATGGCTACACCTTC. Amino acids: CASSLSGDHGYTF.